The entry that follows covers one T cell receptor beta chain sequence. What it recognizes is unknown. The CDR3 sequence is 13 residues long. V shed 0 bases and J shed 6 bases, with 9 bases lying between them. CDR1 and CDR2 (germline): WNHNN, SYGVQD (reference sequence). Vbeta (60) and Jbeta (13) primers were used in the PCR. The data were produced by immunoSEQ multiplex PCR, yet TCRdb's version contains in-frame clones alone and is incomplete. Here the sample spans about 130,000 clones, about 80% being singletons. This record belongs to a study of cytomegalovirus exposure and HLA in healthy donors. Findings and caveats of the study: Rarity marked most TCR sequences, yet some public TCRs occurred in many donors. Only CMV serostatus was available as immune exposure information.

The TCR was taken from a man aged 40-49 years in good health and CMV-seropositive. This rearrangement joins TRBV10-1 to TRBJ2-7, with no clear D. The sequencing sample was made of PBMCs. The CDR3 here is CASSESTFGEQYF. The CDR3, as DNA: TGCGCCAGCAGTGAGTCGACATTCGGCGAGCAGTACTTC.